Listed below are T cell receptor beta chains from one sample, sequenced in a study of CD8+CD57+ T cells in acquired aplastic anemia. TCRdb re-called the reads through MiXCR, storing one row per CDR3 protein. The data contain about 210,000 distinct CDR3 sequences, under 65% of them singletons. Sequenced: sorted CD4+, CD8+, or CD8+CD57+ T cells (not recorded which) from PBMCs. These receptors originate from a human donor in good health. The CDR3 runs from the conserved cysteine through the conserved F or W. Fields, in order: clone size, D gene, V gene, CDR3 length, J gene, CDR3 DNA, CDR3 protein. The D gene is left open where the match is weak. The size field is filled for only some rows; it gives once, few, many or a size class.

abundance: NA
d_gene: TRBD2
v_gene: TRBV5-1
len: 16
j_gene: TRBJ2-1
CDR3nt: TGCGCCAGCAGCTTGACACTAGCGGCCAGCGGCAATGAGCAGTTCTTC
CDR3aa: CASSLTLAASGNEQFF

abundance: NA
d_gene: NA
v_gene: TRBV12-3/TRBV12-4
len: 12
j_gene: TRBJ1-2
CDR3nt: TGTGCCAGCAGTTTGAGCAGCTATGGCTACACCTTC
CDR3aa: CASSLSSYGYTF

abundance: many
d_gene: TRBD1
v_gene: TRBV4-1
len: 15
j_gene: TRBJ1-5
CDR3nt: TGCGCCAGCAGCCAGACAGGGAAACACAATCAGCCCCAGCATTTT
CDR3aa: CASSQTGKHNQPQHF

abundance: NA
d_gene: TRBD2
v_gene: TRBV11-2
len: 14
j_gene: TRBJ2-3
CDR3nt: TGTGCCAGCAGCGTCGGACTAGCCACAGATACGCAGTATTTT
CDR3aa: CASSVGLATDTQYF

abundance: NA
d_gene: TRBD1
v_gene: TRBV14
len: 18
j_gene: TRBJ2-5
CDR3nt: TGTGCCTGGAGTGTCGGTCTCCGGACAGGGAGGACGGGGGAGACCCAGTACTTC
CDR3aa: CAWSVGLRTGRTGETQYF

abundance: NA
d_gene: NA
v_gene: TRBV7-3
len: 13
j_gene: TRBJ1-1
CDR3nt: TGTGCCAGCAGTCCTGGACGGTACACTGAAGCTTTCTTT
CDR3aa: CASSPGRYTEAFF

abundance: NA
d_gene: TRBD2
v_gene: TRBV12-3/TRBV12-4
len: 14
j_gene: TRBJ2-7
CDR3nt: TGTGCCAGCAGACAAGCGGGGGTTTCCTACGAGCAGTACTTC
CDR3aa: CASRQAGVSYEQYF

abundance: many
d_gene: NA
v_gene: TRBV20-1
len: 11
j_gene: TRBJ2-1
CDR3nt: TGCAGTGGGGGTAGTCTGTATGAGCAGTTCTTC
CDR3aa: CSGGSLYEQFF

abundance: NA
d_gene: NA
v_gene: TRBV5-1
len: 15
j_gene: TRBJ1-4
CDR3nt: TGCGCCAGCAGCTTGCTATGGGAAGGGAATGAAAAACTGTTTTTT
CDR3aa: CASSLLWEGNEKLFF

abundance: many
d_gene: NA
v_gene: TRBV6-6
len: 14
j_gene: TRBJ2-5
CDR3nt: TGTGCCAGCAGTTACGTGGGGGGTCAAGAGACCCAGTACTTC
CDR3aa: CASSYVGGQETQYF

abundance: NA
d_gene: TRBD1
v_gene: TRBV20-1
len: 15
j_gene: TRBJ1-3
CDR3nt: TGCAGTGCTAGGCCCGTGACAGGGTCGGGAAACACCATATATTTT
CDR3aa: CSARPVTGSGNTIYF

abundance: NA
d_gene: TRBD2
v_gene: TRBV5-1
len: 17
j_gene: TRBJ2-1
CDR3nt: TGCGCCAGCAGCTTTTTGCTTAGCGGGGCCGGAGGGAATGAGCAGTTCTTC
CDR3aa: CASSFLLSGAGGNEQFF

abundance: NA
d_gene: NA
v_gene: TRBV4-1
len: 18
j_gene: TRBJ1-6
CDR3nt: TGCGCCAGCAGCCGAACAGAAATCCAAACGGGGGGTAATTCACCCCTCCACTTT
CDR3aa: CASSRTEIQTGGNSPLHF

abundance: many
d_gene: NA
v_gene: TRBV15
len: 11
j_gene: TRBJ2-3
CDR3nt: TGTGCCACCAGCCCAGGAGGCACGCAGTATTTT
CDR3aa: CATSPGGTQYF

abundance: NA
d_gene: TRBD1
v_gene: TRBV29-1
len: 14
j_gene: TRBJ2-1
CDR3nt: TGCAGCGTTGCAACAGGGGGGTCCTACAATGAGCAGTTCTTC
CDR3aa: CSVATGGSYNEQFF

abundance: NA
d_gene: NA
v_gene: TRBV10-3
len: 13
j_gene: TRBJ2-7
CDR3nt: TGTGCCATCGGATGCGGGGGCACCTACGAGCAGTACTTC
CDR3aa: CAIGCGGTYEQYF

abundance: NA
d_gene: TRBD2
v_gene: TRBV7-3
len: 19
j_gene: TRBJ2-3
CDR3nt: TGTGCCAGCAGCCCCATAAGTGCGGGGGGGGGGGGGAGCACAGATACGCAGTATTTT
CDR3aa: CASSPISAGGGGSTDTQYF

abundance: NA
d_gene: NA
v_gene: TRBV5-4
len: 13
j_gene: TRBJ1-2
CDR3nt: TGTGCCAGCAGCAACACAGGCCTCGGGGGCTACACCTTC
CDR3aa: CASSNTGLGGYTF

abundance: many
d_gene: TRBD1
v_gene: TRBV6-5
len: 15
j_gene: TRBJ1-4
CDR3nt: TGTGCCAGCAGTTACTCGGTACAGGGGGGTGAAAAACTGTTTTTT
CDR3aa: CASSYSVQGGEKLFF

abundance: NA
d_gene: NA
v_gene: TRBV7-8
len: 13
j_gene: TRBJ1-1
CDR3nt: TGTGCCAGCAGCTCGTCCTCGGGAAAGGAAGCTTTCTTT
CDR3aa: CASSSSSGKEAFF

abundance: NA
d_gene: TRBD1
v_gene: TRBV5-1
len: 14
j_gene: TRBJ2-3
CDR3nt: TGCGCCAGCGGACAGGGTTCATCGACAGATACGCAGTATTTT
CDR3aa: CASGQGSSTDTQYF

abundance: NA
d_gene: NA
v_gene: TRBV20-1
len: 13
j_gene: TRBJ2-7
CDR3nt: TGCAGTGCTACCCATAACCCGTACTACGAGCAGTACTTC
CDR3aa: CSATHNPYYEQYF

abundance: NA
d_gene: NA
v_gene: TRBV19
len: 13
j_gene: TRBJ2-7
CDR3nt: TGTGCCAGTAGACAGGGAATAGCCTACGAGCAGTACTTC
CDR3aa: CASRQGIAYEQYF

abundance: NA
d_gene: NA
v_gene: TRBV12-3/TRBV12-4
len: 13
j_gene: TRBJ2-7
CDR3nt: TGTGCCAGCAGTTCGGACGTCTCCTACGAGCAGTACTTC
CDR3aa: CASSSDVSYEQYF

abundance: many
d_gene: NA
v_gene: TRBV6-5
len: 13
j_gene: TRBJ2-1
CDR3nt: TGTGCCAGCAGTTACGTATCCGAGGATGAGCAGTTCTTC
CDR3aa: CASSYVSEDEQFF

abundance: once
d_gene: NA
v_gene: TRBV6-6
len: 13
j_gene: TRBJ2-1
CDR3nt: TGTGCCAGCAGGCCTACGGACAGTAATGAGCAGTTCTTC
CDR3aa: CASRPTDSNEQFF

abundance: few
d_gene: TRBD2
v_gene: TRBV20-1
len: 15
j_gene: TRBJ2-7
CDR3nt: TGCAGTGCTAGAGACCAACTAGCGCGGGTTTACGAGCAGTACTTC
CDR3aa: CSARDQLARVYEQYF

abundance: NA
d_gene: TRBD1
v_gene: TRBV29-1
len: 13
j_gene: TRBJ2-3
CDR3nt: TGCAGCGGTACAGGGGGAGGCACAGATACGCAGTATTTT
CDR3aa: CSGTGGGTDTQYF

abundance: NA
d_gene: NA
v_gene: TRBV29-1
len: 14
j_gene: TRBJ2-1
CDR3nt: TGCAGCGTTGAGTCGCCTGCCGTCTACAGTGAGCAGTTCTTC
CDR3aa: CSVESPAVYSEQFF

abundance: once
d_gene: NA
v_gene: TRBV5-1
len: 13
j_gene: TRBJ1-1
CDR3nt: TGCGCCAGCAGCTTGCGCTCGGGCACTGAAGCTTTCTTT
CDR3aa: CASSLRSGTEAFF

abundance: NA
d_gene: NA
v_gene: TRBV6-1
len: 13
j_gene: TRBJ2-5
CDR3nt: TGTGCCAATCAACCGGGGTTAAGGGAGACCCAGTACTTC
CDR3aa: CANQPGLRETQYF

abundance: NA
d_gene: NA
v_gene: TRBV6-1
len: 12
j_gene: TRBJ1-2
CDR3nt: TGTGCCAGCAAAACGGACAAAACGGTCTACACCTTC
CDR3aa: CASKTDKTVYTF

abundance: NA
d_gene: NA
v_gene: TRBV11-3
len: 13
j_gene: TRBJ1-1
CDR3nt: TGTGCCACCAGTGATTTGTCGCGGGAGGAAGCTTTCTTT
CDR3aa: CATSDLSREEAFF

abundance: few
d_gene: NA
v_gene: TRBV19
len: 15
j_gene: TRBJ1-6
CDR3nt: TGTGCCAGTAGGACTCGGGACGGCAACAATTCACCCCTCCACTTT
CDR3aa: CASRTRDGNNSPLHF

abundance: NA
d_gene: NA
v_gene: TRBV2
len: 12
j_gene: TRBJ1-1
CDR3nt: TGTGCCAGCAGTGTACGGAACACTGAAGCTTTCTTT
CDR3aa: CASSVRNTEAFF

abundance: NA
d_gene: NA
v_gene: TRBV12-3/TRBV12-4
len: 14
j_gene: TRBJ2-4
CDR3nt: TGTGCCAGCAGTTCCTCGCGCGACGGGAGCGCTCAGTACTTC
CDR3aa: CASSSSRDGSAQYF

abundance: many
d_gene: TRBD1
v_gene: TRBV20-1
len: 19
j_gene: TRBJ2-7
CDR3nt: TGCAGTGCTAGAGTCGTCCTGGGAGCGGGGGGACAGGGGGCCTACGAGCAGTACTTC
CDR3aa: CSARVVLGAGGQGAYEQYF

abundance: few
d_gene: NA
v_gene: TRBV20-1
len: 13
j_gene: TRBJ2-5
CDR3nt: TGCAGTGCTAACCGGGACGACGGAGAGCCCCAGTACTTC
CDR3aa: CSANRDDGEPQYF

abundance: NA
d_gene: NA
v_gene: TRBV12-3/TRBV12-4
len: 16
j_gene: TRBJ1-1
CDR3nt: TGTGCCAGCAGCTCTATTCTTACAGGTTCGGTGACTGAAGCTTTCTTT
CDR3aa: CASSSILTGSVTEAFF

abundance: once
d_gene: NA
v_gene: TRBV13
len: 13
j_gene: TRBJ2-1
CDR3nt: TGTGCCAGCAGCATACAAACCTACAATGAGCAGTTCTTC
CDR3aa: CASSIQTYNEQFF

abundance: many
d_gene: NA
v_gene: TRBV27
len: 14
j_gene: TRBJ2-7
CDR3nt: TGTGCCAGCAGACCTTCGATCGGCTCCTACGAGCAGTACTTC
CDR3aa: CASRPSIGSYEQYF